The next 13 T cell receptor beta chains were all read from a single sample in a study of CD8 T cells in ankylosing spondylitis. TCRdb recomputed calls from the 5' RACE reads with MiXCR, one row per CDR3 protein. The profile shows 85,000 to 100,000 distinct CDR3 sequences, about 9% of them singletons. Specimen: blood, either unsorted or a sorted T cell fraction (not recorded which). Every receptor here comes from a male donor with ankylosing spondylitis or in good health (not recorded which).

This clonotype was detected ten times or more. The rearrangement links TRBV5-1 to TRBJ1-1, with no clear D. Germline lookup yields CDR1 SGHRS and CDR2 YFSETQ. Trimming took 1 base from V and 1 from J, leaving 5 bases between them. The CDR3 consists of 13 residues. The DNA of the CDR3 is TGCGCCAGCAGCTTGCAGGAGAACACTGAAGCTTTCTTT. This translates into CASSLQENTEAFF.

This clonotype was recorded many times. The chain employs TRBV6-2 or TRBV6-3 and TRBJ2-4, with 8 bases lining up with TRBD1. The J segment lost 3 bases and the V segment lost 4 bases, leaving 5 bases of the junction unmatched. The CDR3 is made up of 15 amino acids. The germline V gene has CDR1 MNHEY and CDR2 SVGEGT. Written as DNA, the CDR3 is TGTGCCAGCAGTTCGCAGGGGGCGAACAAAAACATTCAGTACTTC. Encoded protein: CASSSQGANKNIQYF.

This clonotype was seen ten or more times. This chain joins TRBV6-5 and TRBJ2-1; 9 bases fit TRBD2. CDR3 length: 15 residues. CDR1 MNHEY and CDR2 SVGAGI come from the germline V gene. The ends lost 2 bases at V and 4 bases at J; junction bases unmatched: 3. CDR3 protein: CASSYGRGGYNEQFF. CDR3 nucleotides: TGTGCCAGCAGTTACGGGCGGGGGGGATACAATGAGCAGTTCTTC.

The table lists this clonotype with many counts. The chain is built from TRBV12-3 or TRBV12-4 and TRBJ2-7; 7 nucleotides agree with TRBD1. V dropped 3 bases and J dropped 1; count of bases not matched to a gene: 9. The CDR3 consists of 16 residues. CDR3 sequence: CASSFRQGYQSYEQYF. The CDR3 DNA is TGTGCCAGCAGTTTCAGACAGGGCTACCAATCCTACGAGCAGTACTTC.

This clonotype was recorded many times. This chain uses TRBV19 with TRBJ1-5; D gene ambiguous. The germline CDR1 and CDR2 sequences are LNHDA and SQIVND (reference sequence). V dropped 0 bases and J dropped 7 bases, with 7 bases sitting between them. The CDR3 sequence is 13 residues long. CDR3 loop: CASSIDGRQPQHF. Here the CDR3 DNA reads TGTGCCAGTAGTATAGACGGGCGACAGCCCCAGCATTTT. The full variable domain, completed using reference TRBV19 and TRBJ1-5, is DGGITQSPKYLFRKEGQNVTLSCEQNLNHDAMYWYRQDPGQGLRLIYYSQIVNDFQKGDIAEGYSVSREKKESFPLTVTSAQKNPTAFYLCASSIDGRQPQHFGDGTRLSIL.

At least ten counts were recorded for this clonotype. The rearrangement joins TRBV20-1 to TRBJ2-3; 9 nucleotides match TRBD2. V lost 5 bases to trimming and J lost 3 bases; unmatched junction nucleotides: 6. The CDR3 contains 14 residues. CDR1 DFQATT and CDR2 SNEGSKA come from the germline V gene (reference sequence). Written as DNA, the CDR3 is TGCAGTGCTGGAGTAGCGGGGGCGACAGATACGCAGTATTTT. Residues: CSAGVAGATDTQYF.

This clonotype was seen many times. The chain links TRBV12-3 or TRBV12-4 to TRBJ1-2, with D possibly being TRBD1 (5 bases). The germline V and J ends were trimmed by 5 bases and 2 bases, with 18 bases remaining between them. The CDR3 covers 16 residues. The CDR3 region is CASSHTDSLINYGYTF. As DNA, the CDR3 is TGTGCCAGCAGTCACACTGACAGCCTAATAAACTATGGCTACACCTTC.

The J gene is TRBJ1-2, the V gene TRBV5-5; D perhaps matches TRBD1 (6 bases). This CDR3 region has 14 residues. With 0 bases removed from V and 6 bases from J, the gap between germline ends came to 12 bases. Germline CDR1 is SGHKS and CDR2 is YYEKEE (reference sequence). The CDR3 sequence: CASSLAGANNGYTF. CDR3 coding DNA: TGTGCCAGCAGCTTGGCAGGGGCGAACAATGGCTACACCTTC.

This clonotype was found a few times. The rearrangement links TRBV5-1 to TRBJ2-1; no clear D gene. V lost 4 bases and J 10 bases, leaving 9 bases between the germline ends. Germline CDR1 SGHRS, CDR2 YFSETQ. This CDR3 contains 11 residues. The DNA for the CDR3 is TGCGCCAGCAGCACTGGACCGGAGCAGTTCTTC. Its translation is CASSTGPEQFF.

This clonotype was seen at least ten times. The chain carries TRBV12-3 or TRBV12-4 and TRBJ2-3, with a weak D call TRBD2 (5 bases). This CDR3 is built from 12 residues. Trimming took 4 bases from V and 7 from J, leaving 9 bases between them. The CDR3 spells CASSWLANTQYF. CDR3 nucleotide sequence: TGTGCCAGCAGTTGGCTAGCAAATACGCAGTATTTT.

This clonotype showed up many times. This CDR3 is CASSSSPGTANTIYF. The CDR3 DNA follows: TGTGCCAGCAGTTCCAGTCCCGGGACGGCGAACACCATATATTTT. V gene TRBV9 combines with J gene TRBJ1-3; D perhaps matches TRBD1 (5 bases). The germline V gene has CDR1 SGDLS and CDR2 YYNGEE. The CDR3 length is 15 residues. Trimming took off 5 bases at V and 7 bases at J, with 19 bases between the two ends.

Many counts were recorded for this clonotype. The CDR3 loop reads CSARVGGVSINEQFF. The CDR3 coding sequence is TGCAGTGCTAGAGTCGGCGGGGTCAGTATAAATGAGCAGTTCTTC. This rearrangement joins TRBV20-1 to TRBJ2-1; maybe TRBD2 (6 bases). The CDR3 runs to 15 residues. The V end lost 1 base, the J end lost 7 bases, and 17 bases lay between the germline ends. CDR1 is DFQATT, CDR2 SNEGSKA, per germline (reference sequence).

This clonotype appeared many times. The chain couples TRBV3-1 to TRBJ1-3; D remains ambiguous. CDR1 is LGHDT and CDR2 is YNNKEL in the germline V gene (reference sequence). This CDR3 contains 15 residues. Between the trimmed V and J ends, which lost 1 base and 2 bases, there was a span of 9 bases. CDR3 in amino acids: CASSQGPFTGNTIYF. The DNA for the CDR3 is TGTGCCAGCAGCCAAGGGCCATTCACTGGAAACACCATATATTTT.